One and the same sample provided the 7 T cell receptor beta chains below, sequenced in a study of cytomegalovirus exposure and HLA in healthy donors. Amplification used 60 Vbeta primers and 13 Jbeta primers. Libraries were prepared by immunoSEQ multiplex PCR; TCRdb keeps only in-frame clonotypes and omits some of them. Recorded for this sample: about 170,000 clones. Sequenced: PBMCs. These receptors all come from a young woman in good health and CMV-seropositive.

CDR3 residues: CASSLGQGGQETQYF. The CDR3 DNA sequence: TGCGCCAGCAGCTTGGGACAGGGGGGCCAAGAGACCCAGTACTTC. The genes are TRBV5-1 and TRBJ2-5; TRBD1 aligns across 9 bases. V shed 0 bases and J 1 base; nucleotides not matched to a gene: 1. Germline values: CDR1 SGHRS, CDR2 YFSETQ. CDR3 length: 15 amino acids.

The chain has TRBV27 and TRBJ2-1; TRBD2 aligns across 9 bases. The CDR3 contains 18 residues. CDR1 is MNHEY and CDR2 is SMNVEV in the germline V gene (reference sequence). Unmatched junction bases numbered 8, after V lost 0 bases and J lost 2 bases. This chain's CDR3 is CASSLSSGRPQPYNEQFF. In DNA form, the CDR3 reads TGTGCCAGCAGTTTATCCAGCGGGAGGCCACAACCCTACAATGAGCAGTTCTTC.

V gene TRBV9 combines with J gene TRBJ2-2; D might be TRBD1 (6 bases). Trimming took off 4 bases at V and 7 bases at J, with 17 bases between the two ends. Germline V gene data show CDR1 as SGDLS and CDR2 as YYNGEE. The CDR3 sequence is 15 residues long. For the CDR3, the DNA is TGTGCCAGCAGCTCCCAGGGTTTCAGGGGCGGGGAGCTGTTTTTT. Protein: CASSSQGFRGGELFF.

The chain carries TRBV25-1 and TRBJ2-5; 10 nucleotides align to TRBD2. Germline CDR1 and CDR2: MGHDK and SYGVNS. The CDR3 totals 14 residues. V shed 5 bases and J 5 bases; nucleotides not matched to a gene: 5. CDR3: CASSPLAGVETQYF. The CDR3 nucleotides read TGTGCCAGCAGTCCCCTAGCGGGAGTGGAGACCCAGTACTTC.

The chain joins TRBV10-3 to TRBJ1-2; D is ambiguous. Trimming removed 3 bases from V and 2 bases from J, with 10 bases in between. Germline CDR1 and CDR2: ENHRY and SYGVKD. This CDR3 is 14 amino acids long. The CDR3 is CAISERGTNYGYTF. The CDR3 DNA follows: TGTGCCATCAGTGAACGGGGTACGAACTATGGCTACACCTTC.

CDR3 loop: CASGLERTGGDTEAFF. For the CDR3, the DNA is TGTGCTAGTGGTTTGGAACGGACAGGGGGAGACACTGAAGCTTTCTTT. This sequence joins TRBV12-5 and TRBJ1-1; 10 positions match TRBD1. The germline V gene has CDR1 LGHNT and CDR2 FRNRAP. J gave up 3 bases and V 1 base, and 5 bases lay outside the gene matches. CDR3 size: 16 residues.

The chain employs TRBV7-9 and TRBJ1-2, with D possibly TRBD1 on 5 matching bases. V was trimmed by 11 bases and J by 4 bases, leaving 14 bases between them. CDR1 is SEHNR, CDR2 FQNEAQ, per germline (reference sequence). The CDR3 is made up of 12 amino acids. CDR3: CAVPAGPYGYTF. DNA for the CDR3: TGTGCCGTGCCCGCAGGGCCCTATGGCTACACCTTC. Filled out from reference TRBV7-9 and TRBJ1-2, the complete variable domain reads DTGVSQNPRHKITKRGQNVTFRCDPISEHNRLYWYRQTLGQGPEFLTYFQNEAQLEKSRLLSDRFSAERPKGSFSTLEIQRTEQGDSAMYLCAVPAGPYGYTFGSGTRLTVV.